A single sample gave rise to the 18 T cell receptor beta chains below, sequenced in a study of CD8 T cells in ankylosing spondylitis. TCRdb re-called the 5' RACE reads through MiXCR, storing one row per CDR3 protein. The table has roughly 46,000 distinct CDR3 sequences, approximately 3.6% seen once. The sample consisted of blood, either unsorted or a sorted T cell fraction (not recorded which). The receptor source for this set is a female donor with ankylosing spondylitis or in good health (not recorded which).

DNA of the CDR3: TGTGCCAGCAGCGTAGTCTCAACCTCTGGGGCCAACGTCCTGACTTTC. Translating gives CASSVVSTSGANVLTF. The chain uses TRBV9 and TRBJ2-6, with D uncertain. Per the germline V gene, CDR1 is SGDLS and CDR2 is YYNGEE. Trimming pared 0 bases from V and 0 bases from J, leaving 7 bases between. This CDR3 comprises 16 residues.

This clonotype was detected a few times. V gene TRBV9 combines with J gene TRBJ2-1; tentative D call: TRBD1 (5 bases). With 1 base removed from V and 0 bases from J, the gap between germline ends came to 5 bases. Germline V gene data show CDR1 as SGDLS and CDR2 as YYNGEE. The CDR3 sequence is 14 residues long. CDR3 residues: CASSVTGSYNEQFF. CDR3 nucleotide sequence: TGTGCCAGCAGCGTAACAGGCTCCTACAATGAGCAGTTCTTC.

The CDR3, as DNA: TGTGCCAGCAGCGCACGGACCCGATCGGGGACCCAGTACTTC. As protein: CASSARTRSGTQYF. This chain uses TRBV9 with TRBJ2-5; D remains ambiguous. The CDR3 consists of 14 residues. CDR1 SGDLS and CDR2 YYNGEE come from the germline V gene. Deletions cut 3 bases from V and 7 bases from J, with 16 bases between.

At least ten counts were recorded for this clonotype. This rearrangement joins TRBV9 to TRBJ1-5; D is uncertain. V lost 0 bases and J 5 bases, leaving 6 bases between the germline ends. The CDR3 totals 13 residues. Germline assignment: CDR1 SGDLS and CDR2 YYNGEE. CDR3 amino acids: CASSVAEYQPQHF. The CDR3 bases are TGTGCCAGCAGCGTAGCTGAATATCAGCCCCAGCATTTT.

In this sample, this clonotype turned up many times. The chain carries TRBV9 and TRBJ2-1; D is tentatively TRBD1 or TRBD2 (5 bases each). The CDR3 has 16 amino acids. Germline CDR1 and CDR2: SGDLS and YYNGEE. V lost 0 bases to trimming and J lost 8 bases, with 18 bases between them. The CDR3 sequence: CASSVGVGVAFDEQFF. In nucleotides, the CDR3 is TGTGCCAGCAGCGTAGGGGTAGGGGTAGCGTTCGATGAGCAGTTCTTC.

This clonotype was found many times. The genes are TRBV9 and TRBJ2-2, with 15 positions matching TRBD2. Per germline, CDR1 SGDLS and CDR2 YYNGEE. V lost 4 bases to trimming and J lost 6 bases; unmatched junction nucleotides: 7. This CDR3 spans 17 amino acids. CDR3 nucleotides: TGTGCCAGCAGCATCGGGACTAGCGGGGGGAGGGCCGGGGAGCTGTTTTTT. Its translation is CASSIGTSGGRAGELFF.

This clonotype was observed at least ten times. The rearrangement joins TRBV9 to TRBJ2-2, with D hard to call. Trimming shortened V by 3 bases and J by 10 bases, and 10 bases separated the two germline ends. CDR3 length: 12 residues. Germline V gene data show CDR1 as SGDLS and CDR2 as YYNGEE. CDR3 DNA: TGTGCCAGCAGCGCCTCGGGCGTGGAGCTGTTTTTT. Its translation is CASSASGVELFF.

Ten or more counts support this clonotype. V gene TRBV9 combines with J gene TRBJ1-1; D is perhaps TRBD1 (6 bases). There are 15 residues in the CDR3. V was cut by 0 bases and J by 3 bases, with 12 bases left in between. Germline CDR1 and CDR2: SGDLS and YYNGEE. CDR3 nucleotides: TGTGCCAGCAGCGTAGAACAGGGCAGGTACACTGAAGCTTTCTTT. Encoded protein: CASSVEQGRYTEAFF.

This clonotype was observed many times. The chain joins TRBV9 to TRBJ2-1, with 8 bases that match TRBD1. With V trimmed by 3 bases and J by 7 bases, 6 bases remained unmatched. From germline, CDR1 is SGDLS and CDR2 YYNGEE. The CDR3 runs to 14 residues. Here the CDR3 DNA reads TGTGCCAGCAGCGCAGGGAGACAGGGGAATGAGCAGTTCTTC. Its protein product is CASSAGRQGNEQFF.

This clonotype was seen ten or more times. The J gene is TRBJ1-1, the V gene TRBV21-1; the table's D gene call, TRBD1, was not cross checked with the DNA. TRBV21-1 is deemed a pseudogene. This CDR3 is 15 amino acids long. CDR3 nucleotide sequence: TGTGCCAGCAGCAAAGGTGGGACGTTGAACACTGAAGCTTTCTTT. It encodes CASSKGGTLNTEAFF.

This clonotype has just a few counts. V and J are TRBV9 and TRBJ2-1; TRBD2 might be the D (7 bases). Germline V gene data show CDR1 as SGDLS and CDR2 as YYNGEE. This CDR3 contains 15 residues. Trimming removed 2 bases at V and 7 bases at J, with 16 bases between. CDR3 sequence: CASSVGGGPGNEQFF. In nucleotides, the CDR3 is TGTGCCAGCAGCGTTGGGGGGGGGCCCGGTAATGAGCAGTTCTTC.

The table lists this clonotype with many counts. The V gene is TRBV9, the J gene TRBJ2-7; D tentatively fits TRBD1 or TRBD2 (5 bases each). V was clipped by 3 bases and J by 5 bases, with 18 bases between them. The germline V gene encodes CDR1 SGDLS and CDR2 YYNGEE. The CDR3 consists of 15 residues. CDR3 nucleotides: TGTGCCAGCAGCGCGACTGGGGACGGCCTGGACGAGCAGTACTTC. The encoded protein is CASSATGDGLDEQYF.

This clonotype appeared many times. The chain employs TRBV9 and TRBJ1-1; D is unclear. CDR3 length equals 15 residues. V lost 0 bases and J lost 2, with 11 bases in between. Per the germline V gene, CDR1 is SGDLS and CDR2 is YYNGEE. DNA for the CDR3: TGTGCCAGCAGCGTAGGTGGAGCAGTTAACACTGAAGCTTTCTTT. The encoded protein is CASSVGGAVNTEAFF. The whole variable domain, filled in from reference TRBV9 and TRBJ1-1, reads DSGVTQTPKHLITATGQRVTLRCSPRSGDLSVYWYQQSLDQGLQFLIQYYNGEERAKGNILERFSAQQFPDLHSELNLSSLELGDSALYFCASSVGGAVNTEAFFGQGTRLTVV.

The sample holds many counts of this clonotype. The CDR3: CASSTLRDGYTF. Written as DNA, the CDR3 is TGTGCCAGCAGCACTCTCAGGGATGGCTACACCTTC. The rearrangement joins TRBV9 to TRBJ1-2; a possible D gene is TRBD1 (5 bases). Germline loops: CDR1 SGDLS, CDR2 YYNGEE. V was trimmed by 4 bases and J by 6 bases, leaving 10 bases between them. CDR3 length: 12 amino acids.

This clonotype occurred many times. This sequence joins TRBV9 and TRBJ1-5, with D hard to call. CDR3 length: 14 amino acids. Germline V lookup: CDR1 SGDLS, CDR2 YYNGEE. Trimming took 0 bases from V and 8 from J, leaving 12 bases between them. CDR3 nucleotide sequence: TGTGCCAGCAGCGTAGGGGTGGGAGGCAAGCCCCAGCATTTT. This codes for CASSVGVGGKPQHF.

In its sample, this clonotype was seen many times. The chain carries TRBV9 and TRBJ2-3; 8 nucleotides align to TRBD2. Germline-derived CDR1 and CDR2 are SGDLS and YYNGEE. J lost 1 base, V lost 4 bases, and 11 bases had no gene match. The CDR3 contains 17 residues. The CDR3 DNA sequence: TGTGCCAGCAGCCCCAAGGAAGCGGGGGTTGGCACAGATACGCAGTATTTT. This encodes CASSPKEAGVGTDTQYF. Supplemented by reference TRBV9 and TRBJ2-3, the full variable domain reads DSGVTQTPKHLITATGQRVTLRCSPRSGDLSVYWYQQSLDQGLQFLIQYYNGEERAKGNILERFSAQQFPDLHSELNLSSLELGDSALYFCASSPKEAGVGTDTQYFGPGTRLTVL.

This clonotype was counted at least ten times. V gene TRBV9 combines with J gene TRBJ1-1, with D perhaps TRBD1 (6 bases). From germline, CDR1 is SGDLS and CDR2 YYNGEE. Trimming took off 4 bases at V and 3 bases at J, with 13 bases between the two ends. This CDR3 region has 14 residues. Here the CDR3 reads CASSITGWDTEAFF. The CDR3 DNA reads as TGTGCCAGCAGCATTACAGGGTGGGACACTGAAGCTTTCTTT.

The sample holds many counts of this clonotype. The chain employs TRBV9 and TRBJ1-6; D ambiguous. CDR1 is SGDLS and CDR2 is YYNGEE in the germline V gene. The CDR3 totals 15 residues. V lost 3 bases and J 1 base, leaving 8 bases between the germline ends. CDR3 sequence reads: CASSALQSYNSPLHF. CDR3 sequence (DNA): TGTGCCAGCAGCGCTCTTCAATCCTATAATTCACCCCTCCACTTT.